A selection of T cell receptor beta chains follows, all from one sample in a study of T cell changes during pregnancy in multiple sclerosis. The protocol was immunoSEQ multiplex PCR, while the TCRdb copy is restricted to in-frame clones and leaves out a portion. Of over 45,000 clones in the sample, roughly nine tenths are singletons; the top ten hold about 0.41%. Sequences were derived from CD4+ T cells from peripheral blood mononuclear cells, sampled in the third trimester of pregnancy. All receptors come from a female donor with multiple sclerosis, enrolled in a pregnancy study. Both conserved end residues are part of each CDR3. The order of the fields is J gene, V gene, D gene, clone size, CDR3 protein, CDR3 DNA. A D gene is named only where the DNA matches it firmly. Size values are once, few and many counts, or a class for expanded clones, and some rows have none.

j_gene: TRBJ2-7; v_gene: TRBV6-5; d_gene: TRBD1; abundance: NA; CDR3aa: CASSYSMGQGAYEQYF; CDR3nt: TGTGCCAGCAGTTACTCGATGGGACAGGGGGCCTACGAGCAGTACTTC
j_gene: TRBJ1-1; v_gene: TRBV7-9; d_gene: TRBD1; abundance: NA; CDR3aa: CASSLLTGVNTEAFF; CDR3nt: TGTGCCAGCAGCCTCTTGACAGGGGTAAACACTGAAGCTTTCTTT
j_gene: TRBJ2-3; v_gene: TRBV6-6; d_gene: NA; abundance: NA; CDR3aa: CASREDGTFTDTQYF; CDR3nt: TGTGCCAGCAGGGAGGACGGAACATTCACAGATACGCAGTATTTT
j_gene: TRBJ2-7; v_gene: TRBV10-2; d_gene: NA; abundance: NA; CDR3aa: CASSEQGSYEQYF; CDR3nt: TGCGCCAGCAGTGAGCAGGGCTCCTACGAGCAGTACTTC
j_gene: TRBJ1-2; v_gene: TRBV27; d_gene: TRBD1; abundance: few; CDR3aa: CASSLLQGAGYTF; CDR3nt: TGTGCCAGCAGTTTGCTTCAGGGGGCTGGCTACACCTTC
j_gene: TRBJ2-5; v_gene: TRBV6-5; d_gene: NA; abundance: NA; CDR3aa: CASSYRQETQYF; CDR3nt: TGTGCCAGCAGTTACCGGCAAGAGACCCAGTACTTC
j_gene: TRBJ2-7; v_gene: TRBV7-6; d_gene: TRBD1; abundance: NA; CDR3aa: CASSFTSGGMNEQYF; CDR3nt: TGTGCCAGCAGCTTTACGTCAGGGGGCATGAACGAGCAGTACTTC
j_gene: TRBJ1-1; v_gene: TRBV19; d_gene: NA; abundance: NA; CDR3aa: CASSRGSGAEAFF; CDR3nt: TGTGCCAGTTCCCGGGGATCCGGGGCTGAAGCTTTCTTT
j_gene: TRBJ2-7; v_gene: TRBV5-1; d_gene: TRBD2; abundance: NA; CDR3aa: CASSLGLAGGKYEQYF; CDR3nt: TGCGCCAGCAGCTTAGGACTAGCGGGAGGAAAATACGAGCAGTACTTC
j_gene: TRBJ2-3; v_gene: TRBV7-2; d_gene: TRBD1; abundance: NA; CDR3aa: CASSFSGGRGTDTQYF; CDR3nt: TGTGCCAGCAGCTTCTCAGGGGGCCGAGGCACAGATACGCAGTATTTT
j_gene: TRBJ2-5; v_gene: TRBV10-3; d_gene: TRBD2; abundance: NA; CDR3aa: CATQRESGETQYF; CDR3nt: TGTGCCACCCAGCGGGAGTCGGGGGAGACCCAGTACTTC
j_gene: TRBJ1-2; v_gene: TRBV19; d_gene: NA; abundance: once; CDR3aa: CASSLSLGYTF; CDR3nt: TGTGCCAGTAGCCTCTCTCTAGGCTACACCTTC
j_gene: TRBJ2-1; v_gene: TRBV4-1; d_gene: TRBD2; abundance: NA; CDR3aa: CASSQEGRTRGNEQFF; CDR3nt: TGCGCCAGCAGCCAAGAGGGTAGGACTAGAGGCAATGAGCAGTTCTTC
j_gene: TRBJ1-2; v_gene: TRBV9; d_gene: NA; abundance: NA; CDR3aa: CASSVEDIGGYTF; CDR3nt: TGTGCCAGCAGCGTAGAGGACATTGGAGGCTACACCTTC
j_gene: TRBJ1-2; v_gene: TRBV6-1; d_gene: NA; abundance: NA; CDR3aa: CASGGGGFLDYGYTF; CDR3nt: TGTGCCAGCGGGGGAGGCGGGTTCCTTGACTATGGCTACACCTTC
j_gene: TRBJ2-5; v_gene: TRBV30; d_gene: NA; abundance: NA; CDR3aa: CAWSVAGAETQYF; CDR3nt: TGTGCCTGGAGTGTGGCAGGGGCGGAGACCCAGTACTTC
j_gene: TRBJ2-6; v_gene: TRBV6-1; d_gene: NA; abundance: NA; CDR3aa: CASSERQVLGLRANVLTF; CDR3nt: TGTGCCAGCAGTGAAAGACAGGTCCTTGGTCTAAGGGCCAACGTCCTGACTTTC
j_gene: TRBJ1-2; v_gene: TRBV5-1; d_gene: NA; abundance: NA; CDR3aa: CASSGGTGPPNYGYTF; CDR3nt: TGCGCCAGCAGCGGGGGGACGGGACCTCCTAACTATGGCTACACCTTC
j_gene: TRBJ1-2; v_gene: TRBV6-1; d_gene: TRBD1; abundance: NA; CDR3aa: CASNEGTDNYGYTF; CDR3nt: TGTGCCAGCAATGAAGGGACAGATAACTATGGCTACACCTTC
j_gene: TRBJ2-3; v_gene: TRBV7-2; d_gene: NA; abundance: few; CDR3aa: CASSLGASTDTQYF; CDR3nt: TGTGCCAGCAGCTTAGGCGCTAGCACAGATACGCAGTATTTT
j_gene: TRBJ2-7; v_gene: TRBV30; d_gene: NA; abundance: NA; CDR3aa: CAWTDTYEQYF; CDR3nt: TGTGCCTGGACGGACACCTACGAGCAGTACTTC
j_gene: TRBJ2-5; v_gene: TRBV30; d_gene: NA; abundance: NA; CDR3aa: CAWSGINLGETQYF; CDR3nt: TGTGCCTGGAGTGGCATTAATCTAGGAGAGACCCAGTACTTC
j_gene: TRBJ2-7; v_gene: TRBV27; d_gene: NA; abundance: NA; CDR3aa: CASSLSAVAYEQYF; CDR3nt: TGTGCCAGCAGTTTATCTGCGGTGGCCTACGAGCAGTACTTC
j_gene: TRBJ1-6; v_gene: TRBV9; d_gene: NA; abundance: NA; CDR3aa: CASSVDAQGISPLHF; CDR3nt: TGTGCCAGCAGCGTAGATGCTCAGGGAATCTCACCCCTCCACTTT
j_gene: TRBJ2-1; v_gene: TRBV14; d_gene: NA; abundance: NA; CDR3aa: CASSQGPPRPSHNEQFF; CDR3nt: TGTGCCAGCAGCCAAGGACCCCCTAGGCCTTCTCACAATGAGCAGTTCTTC
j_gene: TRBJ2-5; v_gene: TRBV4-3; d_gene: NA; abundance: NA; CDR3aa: CASSKREEETQYF; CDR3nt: TGCGCCAGCAGCAAACGAGAGGAAGAGACCCAGTACTTC
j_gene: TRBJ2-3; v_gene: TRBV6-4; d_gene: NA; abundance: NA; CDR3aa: CASSDSLTGDTQYF; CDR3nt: TGTGCCAGCAGTGACTCTCTAACGGGAGATACGCAGTATTTT
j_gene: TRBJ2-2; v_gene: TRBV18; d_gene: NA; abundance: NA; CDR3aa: CASSPHLEGHGELFF; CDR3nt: TGTGCCAGCTCACCCCATTTGGAGGGGCACGGGGAGCTGTTTTTT
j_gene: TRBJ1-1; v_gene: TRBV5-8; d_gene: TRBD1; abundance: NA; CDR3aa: CASSPYSTGGFGAFF; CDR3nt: TGTGCCAGCAGCCCATACTCGACAGGGGGCTTCGGAGCTTTCTTT
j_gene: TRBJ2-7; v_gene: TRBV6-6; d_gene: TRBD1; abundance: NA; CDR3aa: CASSYSRDSNEQYF; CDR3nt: TGTGCCAGCAGTTACTCGAGGGACAGCAACGAGCAGTACTTC
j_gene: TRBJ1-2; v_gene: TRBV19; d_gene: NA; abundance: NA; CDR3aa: CASTRSGTGNYGYTF; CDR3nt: TGTGCCAGTACGCGATCCGGAACGGGTAACTATGGCTACACCTTC
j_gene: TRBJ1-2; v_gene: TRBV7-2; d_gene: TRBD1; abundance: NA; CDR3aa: CASSLVSGQRGSVYGYTF; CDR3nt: TGTGCCAGCAGCTTAGTATCGGGACAGAGAGGGTCGGTCTATGGCTACACCTTC
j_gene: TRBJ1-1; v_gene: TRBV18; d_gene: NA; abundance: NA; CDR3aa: CASSVLDGTEAFF; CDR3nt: TGTGCCAGCTCGGTCTTAGACGGGACTGAAGCTTTCTTT
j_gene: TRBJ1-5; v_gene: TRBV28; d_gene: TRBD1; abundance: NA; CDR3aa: CASSYSLTGAQPQHF; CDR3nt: TGTGCCAGCAGTTATTCCCTGACAGGGGCCCAGCCCCAGCATTTT
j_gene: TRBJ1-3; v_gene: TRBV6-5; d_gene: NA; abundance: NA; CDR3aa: CASRLALAAGNTIYF; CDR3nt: TGTGCCAGCAGACTAGCTTTGGCGGCTGGAAACACCATATATTTT
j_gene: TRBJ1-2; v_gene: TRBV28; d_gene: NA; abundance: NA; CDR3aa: CASSLQFYGYTF; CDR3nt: TGTGCCAGCAGTTTGCAGTTCTATGGCTACACCTTC
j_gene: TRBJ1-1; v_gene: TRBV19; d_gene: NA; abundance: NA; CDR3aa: CASSIMGALSRTEAFF; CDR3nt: TGTGCCAGTAGTATAATGGGGGCCCTATCGAGGACTGAAGCTTTCTTT
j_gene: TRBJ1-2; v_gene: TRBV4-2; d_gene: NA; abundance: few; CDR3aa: CASSQVETGYTF; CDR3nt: TGTGCCAGCAGCCAAGTGGAGACGGGCTACACCTTC
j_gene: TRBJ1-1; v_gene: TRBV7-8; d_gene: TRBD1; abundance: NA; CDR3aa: CASIRDRKNTEAFF; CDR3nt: TGTGCCAGCATTCGGGACAGAAAAAACACTGAAGCTTTCTTT
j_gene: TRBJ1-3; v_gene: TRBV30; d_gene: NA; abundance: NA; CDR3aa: CASPGPGNTIYF; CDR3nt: TGTGCCTCCCCGGGTCCTGGAAACACCATATATTTT
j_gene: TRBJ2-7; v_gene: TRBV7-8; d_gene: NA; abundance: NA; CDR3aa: CASSLARLDYEQYF; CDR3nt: TGTGCCAGCAGCTTAGCGCGGCTAGACTACGAGCAGTACTTC
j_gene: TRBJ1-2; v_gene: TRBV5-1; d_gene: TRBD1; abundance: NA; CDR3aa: CASSWGQGKAGTF; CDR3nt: TGCGCCAGCAGCTGGGGACAGGGGAAAGCAGGGACCTTC
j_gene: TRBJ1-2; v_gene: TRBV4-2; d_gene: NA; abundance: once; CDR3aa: CASSPPTGNYGYTF; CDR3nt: TGTGCCAGCAGCCCCCCAACAGGGAACTATGGCTACACCTTC
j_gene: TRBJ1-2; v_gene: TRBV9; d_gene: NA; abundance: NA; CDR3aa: CASSPRAGITKGYTF; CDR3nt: TGTGCCAGCAGCCCCCGAGCAGGGATAACTAAAGGCTACACCTTC
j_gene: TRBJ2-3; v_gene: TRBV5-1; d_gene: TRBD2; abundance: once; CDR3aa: CASSSLAGGEADTQYF; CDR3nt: TGCGCCAGCAGCTCCCTAGCGGGGGGGGAGGCAGATACGCAGTATTTT
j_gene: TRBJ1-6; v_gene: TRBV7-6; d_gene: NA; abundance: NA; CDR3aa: CASNSPNNSPLHF; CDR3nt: TGTGCCAGCAACAGCCCAAATAATTCACCCCTCCACTTT
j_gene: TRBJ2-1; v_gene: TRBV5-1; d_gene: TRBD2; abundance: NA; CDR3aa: CASSFGTSGHNEQFF; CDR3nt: TGCGCCAGCAGCTTCGGGACTAGCGGCCACAATGAGCAGTTCTTC
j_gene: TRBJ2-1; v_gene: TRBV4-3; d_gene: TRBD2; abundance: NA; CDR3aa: CASSLQSGGNYNEQFF; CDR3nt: TGCGCCAGCAGCCTCCAAAGCGGGGGGAACTACAATGAGCAGTTCTTC
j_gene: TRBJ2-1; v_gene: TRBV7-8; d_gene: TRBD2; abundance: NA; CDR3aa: CASSSRASGGANEQFF; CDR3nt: TGTGCCAGCAGCTCAAGAGCTAGCGGGGGGGCCAATGAGCAGTTCTTC
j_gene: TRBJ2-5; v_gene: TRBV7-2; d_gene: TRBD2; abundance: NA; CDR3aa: CASSLGSGGTQETQYF; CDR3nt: TGTGCCAGCAGCTTAGGTAGCGGGGGGACACAAGAGACCCAGTACTTC
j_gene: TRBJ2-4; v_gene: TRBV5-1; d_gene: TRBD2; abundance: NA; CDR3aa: CASSLGPGGAKNIQYF; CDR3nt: TGCGCCAGCAGCTTGGGGCCGGGAGGGGCCAAAAACATTCAGTACTTC
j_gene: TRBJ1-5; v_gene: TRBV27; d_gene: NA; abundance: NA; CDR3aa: CASSFWGGNQPQHF; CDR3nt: TGTGCCAGCAGTTTTTGGGGGGGCAATCAGCCCCAGCATTTT
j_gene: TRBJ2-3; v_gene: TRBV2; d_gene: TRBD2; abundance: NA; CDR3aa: CASSRLASSTDTQYF; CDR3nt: TGTGCCAGCAGCCGACTAGCGTCTAGCACAGATACGCAGTATTTT
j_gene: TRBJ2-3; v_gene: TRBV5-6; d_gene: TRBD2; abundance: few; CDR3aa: CASSLGLAKTQYF; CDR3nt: TGTGCCAGCAGCTTGGGACTAGCTAAGACGCAGTATTTT